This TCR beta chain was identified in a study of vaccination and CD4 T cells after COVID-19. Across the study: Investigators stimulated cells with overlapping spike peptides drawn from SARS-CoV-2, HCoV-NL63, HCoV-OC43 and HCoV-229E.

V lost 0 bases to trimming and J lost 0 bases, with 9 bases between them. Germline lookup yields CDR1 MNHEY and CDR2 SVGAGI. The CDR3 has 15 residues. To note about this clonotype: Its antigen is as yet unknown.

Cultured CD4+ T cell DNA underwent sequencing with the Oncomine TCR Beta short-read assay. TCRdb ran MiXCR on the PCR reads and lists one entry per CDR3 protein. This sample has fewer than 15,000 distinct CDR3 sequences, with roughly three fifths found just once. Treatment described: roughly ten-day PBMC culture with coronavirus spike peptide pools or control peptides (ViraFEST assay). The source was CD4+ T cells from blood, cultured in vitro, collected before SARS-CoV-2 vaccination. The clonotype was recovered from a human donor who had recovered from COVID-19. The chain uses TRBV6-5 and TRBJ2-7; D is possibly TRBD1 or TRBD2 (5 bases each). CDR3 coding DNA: TGTGCCAGCAGTTACTCGTGGGGGAACTCCTACGAGCAGTACTTC. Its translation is CASSYSWGNSYEQYF.